This T cell receptor beta chain was recorded in a study of cytomegalovirus exposure and HLA in healthy donors. Study results and limitations: Analysis was carried out at a later point, and it linked a missense DCLRE1C variant to TCR beta V- and J-gene trimming. V segments that were indistinguishable, TRBV6-2 and TRBV6-3 among them, were omitted from analysis.

This clone was detected only a few times. As yet, its antigen is unknown. This PCR relied on a set of 60 Vbeta primers and 13 Jbeta primers. Original data processing: Roughly 80 million unique TCR beta chains, 10 million to 14 million shared, were counted in a later analysis. Measured with immunoSEQ multiplex PCR; TCRdb has only the in-frame clones, and not every one. The V and J calls and clone size come from that table; D and trimming were worked out from the DNA. Here the sample spans about 110,000 clones, roughly 70% being singletons. V was clipped by 5 bases and J by 4 bases, with 12 bases between them. The CDR3 length is 14 residues. The germline V gene encodes CDR1 PRHDT and CDR2 FYEKMQ (reference sequence).

The chain links TRBV13 to TRBJ1-3, with D maybe TRBD1 (5 bases). The receptor comes from a woman aged 40 to 49 in good health and CMV-seropositive. The sequencing sample was made of PBMCs. DNA of the CDR3: TGTGCCAGCAGCCCCCAGGGTCTGGGAAACACCATATATTTT. Translated, it gives CASSPQGLGNTIYF.